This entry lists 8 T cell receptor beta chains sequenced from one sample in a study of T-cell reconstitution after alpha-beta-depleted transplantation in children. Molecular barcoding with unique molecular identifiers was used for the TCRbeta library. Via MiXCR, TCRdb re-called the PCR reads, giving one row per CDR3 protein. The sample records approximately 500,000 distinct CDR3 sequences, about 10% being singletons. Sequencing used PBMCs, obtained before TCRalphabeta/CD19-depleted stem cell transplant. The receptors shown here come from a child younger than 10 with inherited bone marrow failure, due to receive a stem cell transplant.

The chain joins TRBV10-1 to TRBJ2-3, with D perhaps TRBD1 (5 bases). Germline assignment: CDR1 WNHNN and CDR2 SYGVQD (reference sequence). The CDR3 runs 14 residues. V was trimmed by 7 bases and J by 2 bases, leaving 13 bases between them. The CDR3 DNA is TGCGCCAGCATCGGTACAGGCTACACAGATACGCAGTATTTT. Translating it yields CASIGTGYTDTQYF.

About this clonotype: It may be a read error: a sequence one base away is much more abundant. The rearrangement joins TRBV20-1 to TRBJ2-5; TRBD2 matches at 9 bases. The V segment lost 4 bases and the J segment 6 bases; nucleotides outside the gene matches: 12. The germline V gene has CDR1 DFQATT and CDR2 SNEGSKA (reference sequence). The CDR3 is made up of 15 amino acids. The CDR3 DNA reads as TGCAGTGCTACCTCAGGGCGGGAGGGCCAGCAGACCCAGTACTTC. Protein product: CSATSGREGQQTQYF.

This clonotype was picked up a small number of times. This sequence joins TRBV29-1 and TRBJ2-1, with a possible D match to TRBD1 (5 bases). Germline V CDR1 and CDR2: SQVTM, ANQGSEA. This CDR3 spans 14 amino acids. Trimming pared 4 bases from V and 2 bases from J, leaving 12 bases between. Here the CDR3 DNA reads TGCAGCGTTGGGTTCAGGGTAGCCTACAATGAGCAGTTCTTC. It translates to CSVGFRVAYNEQFF.

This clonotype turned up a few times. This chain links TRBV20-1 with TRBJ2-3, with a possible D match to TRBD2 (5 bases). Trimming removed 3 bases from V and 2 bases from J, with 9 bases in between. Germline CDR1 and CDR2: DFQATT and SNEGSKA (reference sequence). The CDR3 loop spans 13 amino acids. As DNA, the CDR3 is TGCAGTGCTAGGGACTCCCACACAGATACGCAGTATTTT. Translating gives CSARDSHTDTQYF.

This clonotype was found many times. The CDR3 sequence: CASSTTTGGGGYTF. For the CDR3, the DNA is TGTGCCAGCAGCACCACGACAGGGGGCGGAGGCTACACCTTC. The V call is TRBV7-6, the J call TRBJ1-2; 10 bases fit TRBD1. CDR1 is SGHVS and CDR2 is FNYEAQ in the germline V gene. With 5 bases clipped from V and 8 bases from J, the junction kept 8 bases outside the gene matches. This CDR3 is 14 amino acids long.

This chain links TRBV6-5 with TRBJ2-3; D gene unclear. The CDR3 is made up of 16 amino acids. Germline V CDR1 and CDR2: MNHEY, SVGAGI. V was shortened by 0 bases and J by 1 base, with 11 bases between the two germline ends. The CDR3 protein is CASSYSRSGRTDTQYF. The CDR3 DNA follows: TGTGCCAGCAGTTACTCTAGATCAGGCCGCACAGATACGCAGTATTTT.

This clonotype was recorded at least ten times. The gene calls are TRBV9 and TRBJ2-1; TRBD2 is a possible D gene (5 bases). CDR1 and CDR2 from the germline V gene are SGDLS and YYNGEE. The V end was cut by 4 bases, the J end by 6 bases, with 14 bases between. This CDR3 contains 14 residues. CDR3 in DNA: TGTGCCAGCAGCCCCGGTGGGAGCGTCAATGAGCAGTTCTTC. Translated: CASSPGGSVNEQFF.

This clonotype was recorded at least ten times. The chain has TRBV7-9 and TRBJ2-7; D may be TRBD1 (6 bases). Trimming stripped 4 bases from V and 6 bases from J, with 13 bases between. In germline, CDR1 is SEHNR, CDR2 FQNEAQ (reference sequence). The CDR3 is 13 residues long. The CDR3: CASSSTGSGEQYF. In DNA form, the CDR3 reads TGTGCCAGCAGCTCGACAGGTTCCGGCGAGCAGTACTTC.